These T cell receptor beta chains were read from a single sample in a study of T cell repertoires in cytomegalovirus infection. TCRdb itself ran the reads through MiXCR, one entry per CDR3 protein. The table has roughly 500,000 distinct CDR3 sequences, around 10% seen once. Material: PBMCs. The receptors come from a human donor in good health (CMV status not recorded). Some clones in this sample may be carry-over from other donors' samples. Each CDR3 is given with its conserved first and last residue. A D gene is named only where the DNA matches it firmly. Clone sizes are given selectively: once, few, many, or a class where the clone is expanded.

v_gene	d_gene	j_gene	abundance	CDR3aa	CDR3nt
TRBV29-1	NA	TRBJ1-2	NA	CSVEDSLDGYTF	TGCAGCGTTGAAGACAGCTTGGACGGCTACACCTTC
TRBV19	NA	TRBJ1-1	many	CASSTPYEGNTEAFF	TGTGCCAGTAGTACCCCTTACGAAGGGAACACTGAAGCTTTCTTT
TRBV29-1	NA	TRBJ2-1	few	CSVGGGSTYNEQFF	TGCAGCGTTGGGGGCGGCAGCACCTACAATGAGCAGTTCTTC
TRBV3-1	NA	TRBJ2-5	NA	CASSPRDTILETQYF	TGTGCCAGCAGCCCCCGGGACACCATCCTCGAGACCCAGTACTTC
TRBV24-1	NA	TRBJ2-1	once	CATSEPGVYNEQFF	TGTGCCACCAGTGAACCGGGGGTCTACAATGAGCAGTTCTTC
TRBV7-8	TRBD1	TRBJ2-1	many	CASSSMDRGSYNEQFF	TGTGCCAGCAGCTCCATGGACAGGGGCTCCTACAATGAGCAGTTCTTC
TRBV24-1	NA	TRBJ2-5	NA	CATSDPTGIQETQYF	TGTGCCACCAGTGACCCTACAGGGATCCAAGAGACCCAGTACTTC
TRBV6-1	TRBD2	TRBJ2-2	many	CASSEVGPGLDGTGELFF	TGTGCCAGCAGTGAAGTGGGACCCGGACTAGATGGCACCGGGGAGCTGTTTTTT
TRBV5-4	TRBD2	TRBJ2-2	NA	CASSSRTSGGANTGELFF	TGTGCCAGCAGCTCACGGACTAGCGGGGGCGCGAACACCGGGGAGCTGTTTTTT
TRBV5-3	NA	TRBJ2-7	many	CARRRVGTFTYEQYF	TGTGCCAGAAGGAGAGTCGGGACATTCACCTACGAGCAGTACTTC
TRBV6-1	NA	TRBJ1-4	many	CASSASAATNEKLFF	TGTGCCAGCAGTGCCTCAGCGGCAACTAATGAAAAACTGTTTTTT
TRBV5-4	NA	TRBJ2-1	many	CASSSKSRDNNEQFF	TGTGCCAGCAGCTCGAAGTCCCGGGACAACAATGAGCAGTTCTTC
TRBV20-1	NA	TRBJ2-1	NA	CSAFLAEGPYNEQFF	TGCAGTGCTTTTTTAGCGGAGGGACCCTACAATGAGCAGTTCTTC
TRBV6-5	NA	TRBJ1-4	many	CASSYSYSNEKLFF	TGTGCCAGCAGTTACTCGTACAGTAATGAAAAACTGTTTTTT
TRBV2	NA	TRBJ1-1	NA	CASMDTEAFF	TGTGCCAGCATGGACACTGAAGCTTTCTTT
TRBV19	TRBD1	TRBJ2-7	many	CASSMTGGIYEQYF	TGTGCCAGTAGTATGACAGGGGGCATCTACGAGCAGTACTTC